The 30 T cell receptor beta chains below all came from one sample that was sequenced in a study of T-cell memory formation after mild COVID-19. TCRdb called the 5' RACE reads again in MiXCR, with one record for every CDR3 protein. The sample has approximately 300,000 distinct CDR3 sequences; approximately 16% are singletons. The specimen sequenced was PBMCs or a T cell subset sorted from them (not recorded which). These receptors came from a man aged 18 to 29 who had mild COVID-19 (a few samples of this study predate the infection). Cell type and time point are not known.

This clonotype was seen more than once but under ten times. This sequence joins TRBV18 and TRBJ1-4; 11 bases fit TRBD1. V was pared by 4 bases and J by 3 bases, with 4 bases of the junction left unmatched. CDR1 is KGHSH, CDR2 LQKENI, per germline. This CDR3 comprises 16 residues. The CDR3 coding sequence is TGTGCCAGCTCACGGGACAGGGGGTCTTCTAATGAAAAACTGTTTTTT. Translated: CASSRDRGSSNEKLFF.

The CDR3 spells CATRRSSSTGYTF. The CDR3 DNA follows: TGTGCCACCCGACGGTCCAGTTCGACAGGCTACACCTTC. The rearrangement uses TRBV27 and TRBJ1-2; D is undetermined. The CDR3 extends over 13 amino acids. The ends were cut back, 10 bases at V and 8 bases at J, with 20 bases in the middle. Germline lookup yields CDR1 MNHEY and CDR2 SMNVEV (reference sequence).

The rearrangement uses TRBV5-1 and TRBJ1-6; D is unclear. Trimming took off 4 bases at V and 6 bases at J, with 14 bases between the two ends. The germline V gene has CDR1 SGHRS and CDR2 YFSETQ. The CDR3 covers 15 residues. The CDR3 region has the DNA TGCGCCAGCAGCCCCACGCAGCCGGGTAATTCACCCCTCCACTTT. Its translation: CASSPTQPGNSPLHF. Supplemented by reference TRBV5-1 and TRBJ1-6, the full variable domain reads KAGVTQTPRYLIKTRGQQVTLSCSPISGHRSVSWYQQTPGQGLQFLFEYFSETQRNKGNFPGRFSGRQFSNSRSEMNVSTLELGDSALYLCASSPTQPGNSPLHFGNGTRLTVT.

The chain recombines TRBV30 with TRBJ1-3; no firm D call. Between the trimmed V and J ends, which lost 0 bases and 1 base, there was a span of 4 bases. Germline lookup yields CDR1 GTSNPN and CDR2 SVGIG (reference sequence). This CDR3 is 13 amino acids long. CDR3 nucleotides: TGTGCCTGGAGTGTACTTTCTGGAAACACCATATATTTT. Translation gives CAWSVLSGNTIYF.

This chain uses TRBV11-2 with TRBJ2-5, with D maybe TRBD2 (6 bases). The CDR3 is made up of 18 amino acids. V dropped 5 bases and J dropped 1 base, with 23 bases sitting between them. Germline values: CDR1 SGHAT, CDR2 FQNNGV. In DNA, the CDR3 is TGTGCCAGCAGCCCTGGCGTAGCGGCTAGGCGCCGCCAAGAGACCCAGTACTTC. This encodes CASSPGVAARRRQETQYF.

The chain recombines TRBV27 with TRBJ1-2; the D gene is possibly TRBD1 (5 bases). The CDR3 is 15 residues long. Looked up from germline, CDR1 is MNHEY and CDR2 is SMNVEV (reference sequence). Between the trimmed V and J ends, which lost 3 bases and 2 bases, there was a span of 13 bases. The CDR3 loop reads CASSFRQGGNYGYTF. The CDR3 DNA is TGTGCCAGCAGTTTTAGGCAGGGAGGAAACTATGGCTACACCTTC.

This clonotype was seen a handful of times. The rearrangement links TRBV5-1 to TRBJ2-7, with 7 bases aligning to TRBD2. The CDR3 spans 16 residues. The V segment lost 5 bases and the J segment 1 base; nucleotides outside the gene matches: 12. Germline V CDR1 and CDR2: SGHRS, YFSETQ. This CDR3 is CASSSPGGTLSYEQYV. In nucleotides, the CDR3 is TGCGCCAGCAGTTCCCCGGGGGGTACCTTATCCTACGAGCAGTACGTC.

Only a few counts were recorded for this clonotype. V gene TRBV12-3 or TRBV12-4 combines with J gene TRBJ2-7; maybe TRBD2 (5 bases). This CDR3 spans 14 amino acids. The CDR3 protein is CASRLAGGSYEQYF. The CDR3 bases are TGTGCTTCCCGTTTGGCAGGAGGCTCCTACGAGCAGTACTTC.

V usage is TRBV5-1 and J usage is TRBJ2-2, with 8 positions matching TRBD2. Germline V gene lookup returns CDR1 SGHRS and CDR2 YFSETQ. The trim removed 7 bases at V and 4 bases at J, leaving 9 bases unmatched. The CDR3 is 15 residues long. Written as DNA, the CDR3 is TGCGCCAGCTCTGGAGCGGGGGAAACCACCGGGGAGCTGTTTTTT. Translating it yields CASSGAGETTGELFF.

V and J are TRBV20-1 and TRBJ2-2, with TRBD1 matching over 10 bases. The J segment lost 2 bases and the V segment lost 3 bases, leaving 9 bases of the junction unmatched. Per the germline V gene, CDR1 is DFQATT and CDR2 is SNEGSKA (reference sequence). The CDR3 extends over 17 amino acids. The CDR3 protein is CSARVLETGGNTGELFF. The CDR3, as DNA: TGCAGTGCTAGGGTACTCGAGACAGGGGGCAACACCGGGGAGCTGTTTTTT.

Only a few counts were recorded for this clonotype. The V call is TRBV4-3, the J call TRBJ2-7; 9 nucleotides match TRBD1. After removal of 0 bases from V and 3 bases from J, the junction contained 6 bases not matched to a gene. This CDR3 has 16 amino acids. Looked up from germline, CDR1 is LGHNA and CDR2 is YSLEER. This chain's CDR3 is CASSQDGTGTSYEQYF. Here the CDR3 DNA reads TGCGCCAGCAGCCAAGATGGGACAGGGACAAGCTACGAGCAGTACTTC.

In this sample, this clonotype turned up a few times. The CDR3 protein is CASSQVRVGNTIYF. CDR3 bases: TGTGCCAGCAGCCAAGTCAGGGTTGGAAACACCATATATTTT. This chain uses TRBV3-1 with TRBJ1-3, with a tentative D call TRBD1 (5 bases). Deletions cut 1 base from V and 3 bases from J, with 7 bases between. Germline lookup yields CDR1 LGHDT and CDR2 YNNKEL (reference sequence). This CDR3 has 14 residues.

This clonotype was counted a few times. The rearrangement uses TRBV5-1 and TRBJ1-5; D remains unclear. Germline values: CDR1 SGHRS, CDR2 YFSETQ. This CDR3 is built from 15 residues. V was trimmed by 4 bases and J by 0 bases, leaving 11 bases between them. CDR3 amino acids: CASSQSGNSNQPQHF. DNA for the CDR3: TGCGCCAGCAGCCAATCCGGGAATAGCAATCAGCCCCAGCATTTT.

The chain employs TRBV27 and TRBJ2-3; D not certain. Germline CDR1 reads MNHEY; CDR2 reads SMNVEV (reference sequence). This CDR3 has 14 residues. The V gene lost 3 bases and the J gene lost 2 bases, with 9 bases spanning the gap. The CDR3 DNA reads TGTGCCAGCAGTTTTTTCCAGAACACAGATACGCAGTATTTT. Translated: CASSFFQNTDTQYF.

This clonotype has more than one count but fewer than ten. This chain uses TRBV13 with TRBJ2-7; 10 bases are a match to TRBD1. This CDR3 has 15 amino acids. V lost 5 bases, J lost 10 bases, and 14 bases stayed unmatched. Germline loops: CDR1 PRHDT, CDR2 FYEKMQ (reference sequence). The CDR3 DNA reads TGTGCCAGCAGCCCAAGACAGGGGGCCCAAGCACGTCAGTACTTC. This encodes CASSPRQGAQARQYF. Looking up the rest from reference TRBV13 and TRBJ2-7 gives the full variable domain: AAGVIQSPRHLIKEKRETATLKCYPIPRHDTVYWYQQGPGQDPQFLISFYEKMQSDKGSIPDRFSAQQFSDYHSELNMSSLELGDSALYFCASSPRQGAQARQYFGPGTRLTVT.

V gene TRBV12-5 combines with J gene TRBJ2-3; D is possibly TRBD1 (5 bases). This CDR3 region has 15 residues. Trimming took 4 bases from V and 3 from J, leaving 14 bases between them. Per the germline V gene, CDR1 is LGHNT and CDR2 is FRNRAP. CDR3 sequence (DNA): TGTGCTAGTGGTTACCAGGGTCCGGTAACAGATACGCAGTATTTT. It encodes CASGYQGPVTDTQYF.

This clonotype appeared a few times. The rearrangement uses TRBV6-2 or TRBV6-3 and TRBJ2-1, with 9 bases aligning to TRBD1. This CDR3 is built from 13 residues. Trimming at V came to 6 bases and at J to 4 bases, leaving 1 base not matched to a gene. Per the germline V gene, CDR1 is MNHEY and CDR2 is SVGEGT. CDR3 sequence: CASRQGAYNEQFF. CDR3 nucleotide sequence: TGTGCCAGCAGACAGGGGGCGTACAATGAGCAGTTCTTC.

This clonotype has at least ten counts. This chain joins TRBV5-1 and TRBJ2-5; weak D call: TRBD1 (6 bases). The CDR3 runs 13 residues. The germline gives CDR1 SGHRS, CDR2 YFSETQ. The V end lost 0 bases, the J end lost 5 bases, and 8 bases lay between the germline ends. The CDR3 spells CASSLAGDETQYF. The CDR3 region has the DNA TGCGCCAGCAGCTTGGCAGGGGACGAGACCCAGTACTTC.

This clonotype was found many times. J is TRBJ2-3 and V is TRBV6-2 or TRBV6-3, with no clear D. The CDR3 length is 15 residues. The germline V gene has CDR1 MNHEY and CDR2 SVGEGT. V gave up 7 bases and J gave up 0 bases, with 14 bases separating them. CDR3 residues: CASTRVPVSTDTQYF. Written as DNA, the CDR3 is TGTGCCAGCACCCGGGTACCCGTTAGCACAGATACGCAGTATTTT.

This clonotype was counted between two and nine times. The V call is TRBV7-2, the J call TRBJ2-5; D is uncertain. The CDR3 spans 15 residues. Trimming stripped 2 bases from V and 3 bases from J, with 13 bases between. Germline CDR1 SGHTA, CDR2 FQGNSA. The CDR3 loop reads CASSLSGRTEETQYF. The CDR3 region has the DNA TGTGCCAGCAGCTTAAGTGGCCGCACCGAAGAGACCCAGTACTTC.

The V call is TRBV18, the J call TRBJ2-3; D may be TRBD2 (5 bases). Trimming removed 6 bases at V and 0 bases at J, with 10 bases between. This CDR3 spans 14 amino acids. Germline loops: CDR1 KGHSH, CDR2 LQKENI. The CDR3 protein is CASSPQRSTDTQYF. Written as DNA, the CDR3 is TGTGCCAGCTCCCCCCAGCGGAGCACAGATACGCAGTATTTT. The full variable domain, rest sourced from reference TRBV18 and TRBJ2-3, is NAGVMQNPRHLVRRRGQEARLRCSPMKGHSHVYWYRQLPEEGLKFMVYLQKENIIDESGMPKERFSAEFPKEGPSILRIQQVVRGDSAAYFCASSPQRSTDTQYFGPGTRLTVL.

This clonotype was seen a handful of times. The CDR3 spells CASSLREFYGYTF. The CDR3 DNA follows: TGTGCCAGCAGTCTAAGGGAATTCTATGGCTACACCTTC. The chain employs TRBV6-5 and TRBJ1-2; D gene uncertain. The CDR3 extends over 13 amino acids. The V gene's germline CDR1 is MNHEY and CDR2 SVGAGI. Trimming took off 5 bases at V and 4 bases at J, with 11 bases between the two ends.

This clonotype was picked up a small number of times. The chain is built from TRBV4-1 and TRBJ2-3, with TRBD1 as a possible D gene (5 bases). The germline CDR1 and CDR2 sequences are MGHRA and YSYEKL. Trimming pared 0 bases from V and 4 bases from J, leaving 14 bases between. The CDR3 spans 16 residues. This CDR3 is CASSQDQSAGPDTQYF. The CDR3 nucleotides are TGCGCCAGCAGCCAAGACCAATCGGCAGGGCCAGATACGCAGTATTTT.

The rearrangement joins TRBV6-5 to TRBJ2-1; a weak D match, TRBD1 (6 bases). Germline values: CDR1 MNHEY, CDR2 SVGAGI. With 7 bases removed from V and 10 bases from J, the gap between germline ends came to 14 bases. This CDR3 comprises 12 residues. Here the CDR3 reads CASTQGFGEQFF. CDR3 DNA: TGTGCCAGCACTCAGGGGTTTGGGGAGCAGTTCTTC.

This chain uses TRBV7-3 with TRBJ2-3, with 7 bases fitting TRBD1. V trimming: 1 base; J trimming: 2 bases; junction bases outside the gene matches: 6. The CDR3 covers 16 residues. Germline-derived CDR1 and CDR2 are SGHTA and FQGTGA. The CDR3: CASSLKVRGITDTQYF. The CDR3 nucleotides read TGTGCCAGCAGCTTAAAAGTCAGGGGGATCACAGATACGCAGTATTTT.

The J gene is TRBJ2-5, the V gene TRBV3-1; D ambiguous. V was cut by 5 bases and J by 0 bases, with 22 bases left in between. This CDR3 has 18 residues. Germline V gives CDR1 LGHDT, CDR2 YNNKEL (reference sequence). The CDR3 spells CASSAHLTGSGDQETQYF. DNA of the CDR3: TGTGCCAGCAGCGCACATCTGACCGGTAGTGGGGACCAAGAGACCCAGTACTTC.

CDR3 DNA: TGTGCCAGTAGACTGTCGGGGTCCGGAACTGAAGCTTTCTTT. Amino acids: CASRLSGSGTEAFF. V and J are TRBV19 and TRBJ1-1; D gene unclear. CDR1 and CDR2 (germline): LNHDA, SQIVND (reference sequence). Trimming cost V 6 bases and J 5 bases, with 16 bases left between them. There are 14 residues in the CDR3.

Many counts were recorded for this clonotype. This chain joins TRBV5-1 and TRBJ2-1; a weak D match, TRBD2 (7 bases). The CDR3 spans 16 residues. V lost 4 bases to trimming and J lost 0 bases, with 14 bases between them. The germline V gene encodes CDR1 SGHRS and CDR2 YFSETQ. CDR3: CASSPRGGTSYNEQFF. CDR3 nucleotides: TGCGCCAGCAGCCCTAGGGGGGGGACCTCCTACAATGAGCAGTTCTTC. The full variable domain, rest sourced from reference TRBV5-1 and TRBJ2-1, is KAGVTQTPRYLIKTRGQQVTLSCSPISGHRSVSWYQQTPGQGLQFLFEYFSETQRNKGNFPGRFSGRQFSNSRSEMNVSTLELGDSALYLCASSPRGGTSYNEQFFGPGTRLTVL.

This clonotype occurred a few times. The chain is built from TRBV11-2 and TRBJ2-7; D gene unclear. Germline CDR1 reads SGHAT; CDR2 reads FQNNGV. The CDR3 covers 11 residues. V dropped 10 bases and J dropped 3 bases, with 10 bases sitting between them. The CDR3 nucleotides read TGTGCCAACGACCGGGTCTACGAGCAGTACTTC. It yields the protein CANDRVYEQYF.

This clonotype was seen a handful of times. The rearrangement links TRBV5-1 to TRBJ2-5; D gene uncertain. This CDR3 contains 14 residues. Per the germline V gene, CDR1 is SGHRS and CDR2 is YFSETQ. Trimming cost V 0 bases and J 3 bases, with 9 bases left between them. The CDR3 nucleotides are TGCGCCAGCAGCTTGGTGGGGTCTGAAGAGACCCAGTACTTC. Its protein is CASSLVGSEETQYF. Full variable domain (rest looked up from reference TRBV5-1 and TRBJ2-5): KAGVTQTPRYLIKTRGQQVTLSCSPISGHRSVSWYQQTPGQGLQFLFEYFSETQRNKGNFPGRFSGRQFSNSRSEMNVSTLELGDSALYLCASSLVGSEETQYFGPGTRLLVL.